This TCR beta chain comes out of a study of human T cells and chemical hapten exposure. Study overall: Yields of TCR per sample differed, chiefly owing to small differences in pooled library volume.

What the library attached to individual cDNA molecules were unique molecular identifiers. In the source study's methods: There were a median of approximately 100,000 TCRs per sample, with a range from about 23,224 to 690,600. TCRdb re-called the reads with MiXCR, one entry per CDR3 protein. The V and J calls, along with clone size, are taken from TCRdb and not from the paper's own processing. The repertoire holds around 120,000 distinct CDR3 sequences, with over 7.5% as singletons. RNA extraction used unfractionated whole blood as the source of total RNA. For this clonotype: Its antigen is still unknown.

Germline CDR1 is MGHRA and CDR2 is YSYEKL. V shed 4 bases and J 0 bases; nucleotides not matched to a gene: 22. The CDR3 extends over 22 amino acids. Whole-study results and caveats: TCRs above 1 in 1000 frequency did not change with DPC sensitization.

The chain links TRBV4-1 to TRBJ2-3, with 10 bases identical to TRBD2. The source material was whole blood. This receptor was taken from a human donor in good health. Some clones in this sample may be carry-over from other donors' samples. The CDR3 DNA follows: TGCGCCAGCAGCCCCCAAGGGGCTAGCGGGAGTGAAAGGGCAACTAGCACAGATACGCAGTATTTT. As protein: CASSPQGASGSERATSTDTQYF.